This T cell receptor beta chain was sequenced in a study of blood T cell repertoires in COVID-19. Study-level background: PBMCs, B-cell-depleted T cells, or T cells provided the cDNA or gDNA that made up the material.

How the authors handled the data: It was from reference gene primer amplification that nucleated cell counts were estimated. Here immunoSEQ multiplex PCR was the method, and the copy in TCRdb shows in-frame clones only, minus some. The V and J calls and the clone size are those of that table, but D and trimming were determined from the DNA. The table has approximately 250,000 clones, around 88% seen once. In germline, CDR1 is SQVTM, CDR2 ANQGSEA. CDR3 length: 12 residues. The V gene lost 4 bases and the J gene lost 7 bases, with 10 bases spanning the gap. Cohort assignment relied on participant-reported clinical history.

The genes are TRBV29-1 and TRBJ1-4, with D maybe TRBD1 (5 bases). Sequencing used PBMCs or T cells enriched from blood (not recorded which). The source is a middle-aged woman with acute COVID-19. The CDR3 loop reads CSVGDSGEKLFF. The CDR3 coding sequence is TGCAGCGTTGGAGACAGCGGTGAAAAACTGTTTTTT.